Sequencing of this TCR beta chain was carried out in a study of shared clonotypes between healthy human individuals. Regarding the study as a whole: Some clonotypes were shared by all four sorted-subset donors, while others were not shared. The non-shared ones had lower generation probabilities than the shared ones.

Sequenced by immunoSEQ multiplex PCR; TCRdb stores in-frame clones only, minus some. The table shows 1,500,000 or so clones, with around 97% occurring only once. The study drew all its donors from Caucasian adults living in Nashville, Tennessee. This clone was seen only a few times. Its antigen remains unknown. The same CDR3 can be traced to other DNA sequences in this sample. This CDR3 is built from 14 residues. Germline CDR1 is SGDLS and CDR2 is YYNGEE. The ends lost 1 base at V and 8 bases at J; junction bases unmatched: 2. The V call is TRBV9, the J call TRBJ2-1, with 11 bases lining up with TRBD2. Sequencing was performed on naive CD4+ T cells sorted from blood. Subset denoted: CD45RA+ positively selected. The TCR originated in a man aged 25 to 45 in good health. The CDR3 spells CASSVTSGSYEQFF. CDR3 nucleotides: TGTGCCAGCAGCGTAACTAGCGGGAGTTATGAGCAGTTCTTC.